These 29 T cell receptor beta chains originate from one sample sequenced in a study of T-cell memory formation after mild COVID-19. TCRdb called the 5' RACE reads again in MiXCR, with one record for every CDR3 protein. Here the sample spans more than 100,000 distinct CDR3 sequences, over 15% being singletons. The sequenced sample consisted of PBMCs or a T cell subset sorted from them (not recorded which). These receptors all stem from a man between 18 and 35 years old who had mild COVID-19 (a few samples of this study predate the infection). Cell type and time point are not known.

CDR3: CASSSGQGSFYGYTF. DNA for the CDR3: TGTGCCAGCAGCTCGGGACAGGGGAGCTTCTATGGCTACACCTTC. The rearrangement uses TRBV5-4 and TRBJ1-2, with 10 bases fitting TRBD1. The V gene end was trimmed by 3 bases and the J gene end by 4 bases; junction bases not matched to a gene: 6. Germline V gene sequence: CDR1 SGHNT, CDR2 YYREEE (reference sequence). This CDR3 region has 15 residues.

This rearrangement joins TRBV23-1 to TRBJ2-7, with TRBD1 identical over 7 bases. TRBV23-1 is an ORF for which the function is uncertain. There are 14 residues in the CDR3. CDR3: CASRTTGTLKGRHV. The CDR3 region has the DNA TGCGCCAGCAGAACGACAGGGACGTTAAAGGGACGTCACGTC.

The chain recombines TRBV6-2 or TRBV6-3 with TRBJ1-2; D gene uncertain. CDR1 is MNHEY, CDR2 SVGEGT, per germline. The germline V and J ends were trimmed by 4 bases and 3 bases, with 9 bases remaining between them. The CDR3 has 13 residues. Here the CDR3 reads CASSWQAYYGYTF. In nucleotides, the CDR3 is TGTGCCAGCAGTTGGCAGGCCTACTATGGCTACACCTTC.

This rearrangement joins TRBV10-3 to TRBJ1-5; TRBD1 matches at 8 bases. Per germline, CDR1 ENHRY and CDR2 SYGVKD. The CDR3 is 16 residues long. V was pared by 0 bases and J by 5 bases, with 6 bases of the junction left unmatched. The CDR3 is CAISESRQGRHQPQHF. CDR3 sequence (DNA): TGTGCCATCAGTGAGTCAAGACAGGGGCGTCATCAGCCCCAGCATTTT.

This clonotype was counted a few times. V and J are TRBV4-1 and TRBJ2-3; no firm D call. V was trimmed by 0 bases and J by 2 bases, leaving 12 bases between them. The CDR3 has 16 residues. Germline lookup yields CDR1 MGHRA and CDR2 YSYEKL. This CDR3 reads CASSQEARPNTDTQYF. Written as DNA, the CDR3 is TGCGCCAGCAGCCAAGAGGCCAGACCGAACACAGATACGCAGTATTTT.

This clonotype has more than one count but fewer than ten. The V and J genes are TRBV6-6 and TRBJ1-3; 11 positions agree with TRBD1. J was trimmed by 7 bases and V by 8 bases; bases with no gene match: 7. The length of the CDR3 is 14 residues. Germline loops: CDR1 MNHNY, CDR2 SVGAGI (reference sequence). DNA of the CDR3: TGTGCCAGCCCTCGGACAGGGGGCAACAACACCATATATTTT. Protein: CASPRTGGNNTIYF.

The chain combines TRBV12-3 or TRBV12-4 with TRBJ2-7; 9 bases match TRBD1. The junction had 4 bases not matched to a gene; V was cut back by 4 bases and J by 6 bases. The CDR3 extends over 13 amino acids. The CDR3 reads CASSSGQGAEQYF. In DNA, the CDR3 is TGTGCCAGCAGTTCGGGACAGGGTGCCGAGCAGTACTTC.

This chain joins TRBV27 and TRBJ2-3; D is uncertain. Germline CDR1 reads MNHEY; CDR2 reads SMNVEV (reference sequence). The CDR3 runs to 14 residues. Trimming took 6 bases from V and 0 from J, leaving 10 bases between them. The CDR3 nucleotides read TGTGCCAGCAGAAGGATTTCTAGCACAGATACGCAGTATTTT. Amino acid sequence: CASRRISSTDTQYF.

This clonotype appeared many times. The chain carries TRBV7-3 and TRBJ1-1; D ambiguous. Trimming pared 2 bases from V and 4 bases from J, leaving 11 bases between. Germline CDR1 SGHTA, CDR2 FQGTGA. The CDR3 covers 14 residues. In DNA, the CDR3 is TGTGCCAGCAGCTTAGGACCCACGAGCACTGAAGCTTTCTTT. Its protein product is CASSLGPTSTEAFF.

This rearrangement joins TRBV11-3 to TRBJ2-7, with TRBD1 matching 8 bases. Trimming cost V 4 bases and J 5 bases; bases outside gene matches: 13. CDR1 and CDR2 (germline): SGHNT, YENEEA. The CDR3 is made up of 16 amino acids. The CDR3 here is CASSSAQGAGENEQYV. The CDR3 DNA follows: TGTGCCAGCAGCTCGGCCCAGGGGGCAGGAGAAAACGAGCAGTACGTC.

The chain's CDR3 is CASSLEVAVTYSPLHF. CDR3 DNA sequence: TGTGCCAGCAGCTTAGAGGTGGCGGTGACTTATTCACCCCTCCACTTT. The chain links TRBV7-2 to TRBJ1-6; D not certain. Germline V gives CDR1 SGHTA, CDR2 FQGNSA. The CDR3 covers 16 residues. Trimming took 1 base from V and 8 from J, leaving 15 bases between them.

This clonotype was detected a few times. The V gene is TRBV12-3 or TRBV12-4, the J gene TRBJ1-5, with TRBD1 identical over 8 bases. The trim removed 5 bases at V and 5 bases at J, leaving 8 bases unmatched. The CDR3 has 15 residues. The chain's CDR3 is CASSPSDRGHQPQHF. The CDR3 nucleotides read TGTGCCAGCAGTCCTAGCGACAGGGGACATCAGCCCCAGCATTTT.

The genes are TRBV4-1 and TRBJ1-3; D is ambiguous. Germline V gene data show CDR1 as MGHRA and CDR2 as YSYEKL. Trimming shortened V by 1 base and J by 4 bases, and 17 bases separated the two germline ends. The CDR3 consists of 17 residues. The CDR3 sequence is CASSQGWVGKRGNTIYF. CDR3 DNA: TGCGCCAGCAGCCAAGGATGGGTAGGAAAAAGGGGAAACACCATATATTTT.

This clonotype showed up many times. The chain has TRBV12-3 or TRBV12-4 and TRBJ2-5; TRBD1 matches at 11 bases. This CDR3 region has 15 residues. V lost 5 bases, J lost 5 bases, and 7 bases stayed unmatched. CDR3 coding DNA: TGTGCCAGCAGTCCCCTCGGGACAGGGGGGGAGACCCAGTACTTC. This sequence encodes CASSPLGTGGETQYF.

The CDR3, as DNA: TGTGCCAGCAGCTTAGGACCGTTGGCCCAGGAAAAACTGTTTTTT. Translation gives CASSLGPLAQEKLFF. This chain connects TRBV11-2 to TRBJ1-4; D is unresolved. The germline CDR1 and CDR2 sequences are SGHAT and FQNNGV. This CDR3 region has 15 residues. V was shortened by 1 base and J by 8 bases, with 14 bases between the two germline ends. Variable domain in full (rest from reference TRBV11-2 and TRBJ1-4): EAGVAQSPRYKIIEKRQSVAFWCNPISGHATLYWYQQILGQGPKLLIQFQNNGVVDDSQLPKDRFSAERLKGVDSTLKIQPAKLEDSAVYLCASSLGPLAQEKLFFGSGTQLSVL.

This clonotype was counted only a few times. The chain couples TRBV6-5 to TRBJ2-3; 8 bases align to TRBD1. Trimming took 0 bases from V and 7 from J; bases not matched to a gene: 9. Germline loops: CDR1 MNHEY, CDR2 SVGAGI. CDR3 length: 16 amino acids. The DNA for the CDR3 is TGTGCCAGCAGTTACTCCGGGACAGGCCTTCCGTATACGCAGTATTTT. Its translation is CASSYSGTGLPYTQYF.

A few counts support this clonotype. This chain joins TRBV7-9 and TRBJ2-2, with 9 bases matching TRBD1. The CDR3 totals 15 residues. V was clipped by 5 bases and J by 5 bases; unmatched bases: 6. In germline, CDR1 is SEHNR, CDR2 FQNEAQ (reference sequence). In nucleotides, the CDR3 is TGTGCCAGCAGCCGGGGACAGGGAGAGACCGGGGAGCTGTTTTTT. Translation gives CASSRGQGETGELFF.

The CDR3 here is CASSGKPGQGSVEQFF. For the CDR3, the DNA is TGTGCCAGCAGTGGGAAACCGGGACAGGGGTCGGTGGAGCAGTTCTTC. The chain employs TRBV6-1 and TRBJ2-1, with 10 bases lining up with TRBD1. CDR1 and CDR2 (germline): MNHNS, SASEGT. This CDR3 has 16 residues. V trimming: 4 bases; J trimming: 10 bases; junction bases outside the gene matches: 13.

This clonotype turned up a few times. The V call is TRBV6-2 or TRBV6-3, the J call TRBJ2-1, with D possibly being TRBD1 (5 bases). Trimming left V 6 bases short and J 0 bases short, with 9 bases between. This CDR3 has 14 residues. The V gene's germline CDR1 is MNHEY and CDR2 SVGEGT. CDR3 DNA: TGTGCCAGCAGGGGGCAAAGCTCCTACAATGAGCAGTTCTTC. Translated, it gives CASRGQSSYNEQFF.

The V call is TRBV7-2, the J call TRBJ1-6; no clear D. The germline V and J ends were trimmed by 3 bases and 13 bases, with 13 bases remaining between them. This CDR3 has 13 amino acids. Germline V gene data show CDR1 as SGHTA and CDR2 as FQGNSA. CDR3 DNA: TGTGCCAGCAGCTTCCGGACCGTTCCGCCCCTCCACTTT. This encodes CASSFRTVPPLHF.

The CDR3 here is CSASGGGLPLEQYV. In nucleotides, the CDR3 is TGCAGTGCTAGCGGGGGGGGCCTCCCCCTCGAGCAGTACGTC. The chain recombines TRBV20-1 with TRBJ2-7, with TRBD2 identical over 8 bases. The CDR3 loop spans 14 amino acids. After removal of 3 bases from V and 6 bases from J, the junction contained 10 bases not matched to a gene. Per germline, CDR1 DFQATT and CDR2 SNEGSKA (reference sequence).

The gene calls are TRBV11-2 and TRBJ2-3; D call uncertain. CDR1 SGHAT and CDR2 FQNNGV come from the germline V gene. Trimming left V 8 bases short and J 2 bases short, with 8 bases between. This CDR3 is built from 12 residues. The CDR3 is CASDGDTDTQYF. CDR3 nucleotides: TGTGCCAGCGACGGAGACACAGATACGCAGTATTTT. The variable domain in full, with the rest retrieved from reference TRBV11-2 and TRBJ2-3, is EAGVAQSPRYKIIEKRQSVAFWCNPISGHATLYWYQQILGQGPKLLIQFQNNGVVDDSQLPKDRFSAERLKGVDSTLKIQPAKLEDSAVYLCASDGDTDTQYFGPGTRLTVL.

The rearrangement uses TRBV7-3 and TRBJ2-1; the match to TRBD2 covers 11 bases. This CDR3 is 15 amino acids long. CDR1 and CDR2 from the germline V gene are SGHTA and FQGTGA. The V gene end was trimmed by 4 bases and the J gene end by 9 bases; junction bases not matched to a gene: 8. In DNA, the CDR3 is TGTGCCAGCAGCTCTTTAGCGGGGGGGCCCGCTGAGCAGTTCTTC. It encodes CASSSLAGGPAEQFF.

The rearrangement uses TRBV15 and TRBJ2-2; no clear D. The CDR3 loop spans 14 amino acids. Germline CDR1 LNHNV, CDR2 YYDKDF (reference sequence). The V end was cut by 8 bases, the J end by 0 bases, with 10 bases between. For the CDR3, the DNA is TGTGCCACCGGAGTAATCGCGAACACCGGGGAGCTGTTTTTT. As protein: CATGVIANTGELFF.

This sequence joins TRBV6-2 or TRBV6-3 and TRBJ2-3; D remains unclear. Germline assignment: CDR1 MNHEY and CDR2 SVGEGT. The V end was cut by 4 bases, the J end by 4 bases, with 6 bases between. This CDR3 region has 12 residues. The CDR3 DNA reads TGTGCCAGCAGTTCAGTCGCAGATACGCAGTATTTT. It codes for CASSSVADTQYF.

This clonotype was counted between two and nine times. The V gene is TRBV6-2 or TRBV6-3, the J gene TRBJ1-5; D perhaps matches TRBD1 (6 bases). The ends were cut back, 5 bases at V and 1 base at J, with 12 bases in the middle. Germline V CDR1 and CDR2: MNHEY, SVGEGT. The CDR3 totals 15 residues. The DNA of the CDR3 is TGTGCCAGCAGTACAGGGAGATCCAGCAATCAGCCCCAGCATTTT. Encoded protein: CASSTGRSSNQPQHF.

This rearrangement joins TRBV20-1 to TRBJ2-3, with 8 bases matching TRBD2. Germline V lookup: CDR1 DFQATT, CDR2 SNEGSKA (reference sequence). Trimming cost V 4 bases and J 2 bases; bases outside gene matches: 5. There are 14 residues in the CDR3. CDR3 region: CSAKLAASTDTQYF. The CDR3 DNA sequence: TGCAGTGCTAAACTAGCGGCCTCCACAGATACGCAGTATTTT.

The chain has TRBV6-5 and TRBJ1-3, with 9 bases identical to TRBD1. The germline gives CDR1 MNHEY, CDR2 SVGAGI. V gave up 4 bases and J gave up 4 bases; unmatched junction bases: 8. This CDR3 region has 16 residues. CDR3 region: CASSSGQGSAGNTIYF. The CDR3, as DNA: TGTGCCAGCAGTTCGGGACAGGGATCGGCCGGAAACACCATATATTTT.

This clonotype was recorded a few times. The V gene is TRBV12-3 or TRBV12-4, the J gene TRBJ1-5, with D hard to call. The CDR3 is 17 residues long. The V and J ends lost 3 bases and 0 bases respectively, with 15 bases between them. The CDR3 reads CASSFHVMGFSNQPQHF. DNA for the CDR3: TGTGCCAGCAGTTTCCATGTGATGGGATTTAGCAATCAGCCCCAGCATTTT.